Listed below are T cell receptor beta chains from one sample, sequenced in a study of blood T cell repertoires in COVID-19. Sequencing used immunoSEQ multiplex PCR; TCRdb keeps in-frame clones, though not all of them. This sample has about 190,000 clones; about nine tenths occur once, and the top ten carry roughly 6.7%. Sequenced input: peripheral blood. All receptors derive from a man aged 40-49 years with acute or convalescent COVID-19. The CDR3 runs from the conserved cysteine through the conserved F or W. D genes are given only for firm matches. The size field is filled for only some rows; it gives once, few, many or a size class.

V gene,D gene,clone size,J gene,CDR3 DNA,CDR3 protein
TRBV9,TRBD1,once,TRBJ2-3,TGTGCCAGCTCGGGACAGAGTAGCACAGATACGCAGTATTTT,CASSGQSSTDTQYF
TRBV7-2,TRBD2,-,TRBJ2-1,TGTGCCAGCAGCTTTAGGACTAGCGGACCCTACAATGAGCAGTTCTTC,CASSFRTSGPYNEQFF
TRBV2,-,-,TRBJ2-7,TGTGCCAGCAGTGAAGTTACCCGGCAGGGCCACGAGCAGTACTTC,CASSEVTRQGHEQYF
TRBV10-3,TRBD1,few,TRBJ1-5,TGTGCCGCCAGGGGGACAGACCAGCCCCAGCATTTT,CAARGTDQPQHF
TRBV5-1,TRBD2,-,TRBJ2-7,TGCGCCAGCAGCTCGGGGGGCGAGCAGTACTTC,CASSSGGEQYF
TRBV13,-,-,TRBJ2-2,TGTGCCAGCAGCTTAGGGGGCGTCGCGGGTGGTTTCACCGGGGAGCTGTTTTTT,CASSLGGVAGGFTGELFF
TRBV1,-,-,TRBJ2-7,TGCACCAGCAGCCAAAAACGGACAAACGAGCAGTACTTC,CTSSQKRTNEQYF
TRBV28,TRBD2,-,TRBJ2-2,TGTGCCAGCAGTTCCCCCGGGGGGACCGGGGAGCTGTTTTTT,CASSSPGGTGELFF
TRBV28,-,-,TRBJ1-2,TGTGCCACCAGGGGTAGCGCTAACTATGGCTACACCTTC,CATRGSANYGYTF
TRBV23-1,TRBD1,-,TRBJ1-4,TGCGCCAGCAGTCAATATCCGGACAGGGGACTGGGCGAAAAACTGTTTTTT,CASSQYPDRGLGEKLFF
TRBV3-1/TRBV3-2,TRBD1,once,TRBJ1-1,TGTGCCAGCACACAGGGGGGGGTGAACACTGAAGCTTTCTTT,CASTQGGVNTEAFF
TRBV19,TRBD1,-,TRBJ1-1,TGTGCCAGTAGTATGCCCCAGGCGACAGGGCAAAGGAACACTGAAGCTTTCTTT,CASSMPQATGQRNTEAFF
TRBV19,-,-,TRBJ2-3,TGTGCCAGTAGTTTTGGACAGACAGATACGCAGTATTTT,CASSFGQTDTQYF
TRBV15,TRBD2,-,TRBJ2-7,TGTGCCACCAGCAGATCCCGGGGGGGGCAGTACGAGCAGTACTTC,CATSRSRGGQYEQYF
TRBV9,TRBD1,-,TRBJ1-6,TGTGCCAGCAGCGATACAGGGGGTTTTTCACCCCTCCACTTT,CASSDTGGFSPLHF
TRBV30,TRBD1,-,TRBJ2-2,TGTGCCTGGAGGGAACAGGGGTCCCCCGGGGAGCTGTTTTTT,CAWREQGSPGELFF
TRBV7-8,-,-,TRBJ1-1,TGTGCCAGCAGCTGGGAGACGGTAGACAGGCCTAGCAGTAACACTGAAGCTTTCTTT,CASSWETVDRPSSNTEAFF
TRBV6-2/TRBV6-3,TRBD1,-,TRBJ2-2,TGTGCCAGCAGTTACTCGAGTAGGGGGACAGGGGCCACCGGGGAGCTGTTTTTT,CASSYSSRGTGATGELFF
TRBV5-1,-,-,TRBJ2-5,TGCGCCAGCAGCCTCGGGATACCACAAGAGACCCAGTACTTC,CASSLGIPQETQYF
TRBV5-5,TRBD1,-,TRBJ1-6,TGTGCCAGCAGCTCCTCCGGGACAGTGAATTCACCCCTCCACTTT,CASSSSGTVNSPLHF
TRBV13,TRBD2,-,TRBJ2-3,TGTGCCAGCAGCTTAGCTAGCGGGGGGGCTGGGACAGATACGCAGTATTTT,CASSLASGGAGTDTQYF
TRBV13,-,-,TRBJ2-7,TGTGCCAGCAGCTTAATCCTATCCTACGAGCAGTACTTC,CASSLILSYEQYF
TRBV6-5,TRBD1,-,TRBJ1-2,TGTGCCAGCAGTTTAGACAGGGCTGGGGACTATGGCTACACCTTC,CASSLDRAGDYGYTF
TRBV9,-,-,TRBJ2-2,TGTGCCAGCAGCGTAGTCGGGGTCCCCGGGGAGCTGTTTTTT,CASSVVGVPGELFF